This T cell receptor (beta chain) appears in the sequencing data of a study of cytomegalovirus exposure and HLA in healthy donors. General study findings and limits: Common viral pathogens (according to a later analysis) appeared linked to several of the most significant clusters.

Vbeta (60) and Jbeta (13) primers were used in the PCR. The assay was immunoSEQ multiplex PCR, and TCRdb's table has in-frame clones only and misses some. The top ten clones hold approximately 3% of a sample with around 150,000 clones, 60% to 85% of them seen once. Details on this clone: Antigen unknown.

Trimming removed 3 bases from V and 4 bases from J; junction bases left unmatched: 7. Germline CDR1 reads SGHAT; CDR2 reads FQNNGV. The CDR3 spans 16 residues. The V and J genes are TRBV11-2 and TRBJ2-5, with 11 bases lining up with TRBD1. Sequenced material: PBMCs. The TCR comes from a woman aged 50 to 60 in good health and CMV-seropositive. In nucleotides, the CDR3 is TGTGCCAGCAGCTTTAACCGGGACAGGGGGGCAGAGACCCAGTACTTC. Translated, it gives CASSFNRDRGAETQYF.